The 7 T cell receptor beta chains listed next were all sequenced from one sample in a study of blood T cell repertoires in COVID-19. Profiling relied on immunoSEQ multiplex PCR, and the TCRdb table lists in-frame clones only, not all of them. The sample has approximately 100,000 clones, under 75% seen once; the top ten hold about 5.9%. The material sequenced was peripheral blood. These receptors were obtained from a man older than 75 with acute or convalescent COVID-19.

This clone has more than one count but fewer than ten. CDR3 amino acids: CAISDGVQETQYF. The CDR3 region has the DNA TGTGCCATCAGTGACGGAGTCCAAGAGACCCAGTACTTC. The V call is TRBV10-3, the J call TRBJ2-5; D remains ambiguous. The germline V and J ends were trimmed by 3 bases and 1 base, with 6 bases remaining between them. Germline V lookup: CDR1 ENHRY, CDR2 SYGVKD. The CDR3 has 13 amino acids.

The chain has TRBV28 and TRBJ1-2; 10 bases match TRBD1. The CDR3 has 14 amino acids. Losses at the gene ends were 5 bases for V and 5 bases for J; bases not matched to a gene: 5. CDR1 is MDHEN and CDR2 is SYDVKM in the germline V gene. CDR3 nucleotides: TGTGCCAGCAGTAGGACAGGGGGACGGTATGGCTACACCTTC. Encoded protein: CASSRTGGRYGYTF.

The chain is built from TRBV29-1 and TRBJ1-3; D possibly corresponds to TRBD1 (5 bases). The CDR3 is 13 amino acids. V gave up 5 bases and J gave up 11 bases, with 19 bases separating them. Germline V lookup: CDR1 SQVTM, CDR2 ANQGSEA. CDR3 bases: TGCAGCGTTCGTTTTACGGCGCAGGGCCCCATATATTTT. Translating it yields CSVRFTAQGPIYF.

In this sample, this clone turned up once. The rearrangement joins TRBV3-1 (or the pseudogene TRBV3-2) to TRBJ2-1, with TRBD1 matching over 9 bases. Looked up from germline, CDR1 is LGHDT and CDR2 is YNNKEL (reference sequence). The CDR3 runs 12 residues. V dropped 6 bases and J dropped 15; count of bases not matched to a gene: 9. The CDR3 DNA follows: TGTGCCAGCAGTCACGGAGACAGGGGGATGTTCTTC. Encoded protein: CASSHGDRGMFF.

This clone was observed a handful of times. The chain is built from TRBV2 and TRBJ1-6, with 7 bases aligning to TRBD1. Germline assignment: CDR1 SNHLY and CDR2 FYNNEI. With 3 bases clipped from V and 3 bases from J, the junction kept 2 bases outside the gene matches. The CDR3 consists of 15 residues. In DNA, the CDR3 is TGTGCCAGCAGTGAGGGACAGTACTATAATTCACCCCTCCACTTT. Its translation: CASSEGQYYNSPLHF.

This chain joins TRBV5-1 and TRBJ2-5; D unresolved. The germline gives CDR1 SGHRS, CDR2 YFSETQ. Trimming took off 4 bases at V and 1 base at J, with 5 bases between the two ends. The CDR3 is made up of 12 amino acids. As DNA, the CDR3 is TGCGCCAGCAGCATATCCCAAGAGACCCAGTACTTC. Amino acid sequence: CASSISQETQYF.

The chain recombines TRBV20-1 with TRBJ2-1, with D hard to call. The V and J ends lost 4 bases and 5 bases respectively, with 3 bases between them. This CDR3 has 10 residues. Germline values: CDR1 DFQATT, CDR2 SNEGSKA (reference sequence). The CDR3 DNA sequence: TGCAGTGCTACGGACAATGAGCAGTTCTTC. Translating gives CSATDNEQFF.